The entry below gives a single TCR beta chain sequence along with its context. Normal lung sampling was at least 3 cm from the tumour, as distant as possible. TCRdb's copy holds only in-frame clones and misses some; the assay was immunoSEQ multiplex PCR. Of around 6,400 clones in the sample, around nine tenths are singletons; the top ten hold approximately 6%. Per germline, CDR1 LGHNA and CDR2 YNFKEQ. V shed 3 bases and J 4 bases; nucleotides not matched to a gene: 2. The CDR3 loop spans 16 amino acids. The sample is drawn from a study of immune cell composition in non-small cell lung cancer. The receptor's source is a human donor with non-small cell lung cancer. V is TRBV4-2 and J is TRBJ2-3, with 15 positions matching TRBD2. The sequenced material came from non-adjacent lung tissue. The CDR3: CASSQGLAGGPDTQYF. CDR3 DNA: TGTGCCAGCAGCCAGGGACTAGCGGGAGGCCCAGATACGCAGTATTTT.